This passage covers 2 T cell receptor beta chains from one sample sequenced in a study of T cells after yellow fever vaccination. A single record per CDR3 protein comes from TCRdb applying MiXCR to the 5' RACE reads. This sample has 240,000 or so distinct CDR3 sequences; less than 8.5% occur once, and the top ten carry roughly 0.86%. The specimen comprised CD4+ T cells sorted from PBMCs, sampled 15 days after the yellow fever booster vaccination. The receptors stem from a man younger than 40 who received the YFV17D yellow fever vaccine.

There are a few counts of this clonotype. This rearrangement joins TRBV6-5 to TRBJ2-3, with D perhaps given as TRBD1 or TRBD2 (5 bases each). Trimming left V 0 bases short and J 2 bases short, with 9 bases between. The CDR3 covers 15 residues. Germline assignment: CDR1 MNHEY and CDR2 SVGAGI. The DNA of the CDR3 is TGTGCCAGCAGTTACTCGGGACGCTACACAGATACGCAGTATTTT. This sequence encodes CASSYSGRYTDTQYF.

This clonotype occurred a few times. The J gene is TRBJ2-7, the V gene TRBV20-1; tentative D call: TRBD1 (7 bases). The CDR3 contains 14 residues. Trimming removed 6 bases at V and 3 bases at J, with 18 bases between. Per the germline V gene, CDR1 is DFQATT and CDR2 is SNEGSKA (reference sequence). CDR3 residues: CSAPRQGGNYEQYF. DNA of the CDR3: TGCAGTGCACCTAGACAGGGAGGAAACTACGAGCAGTACTTC.